This TCR beta chain was sequenced for a study of shared clonotypes between healthy human individuals. Study-level information: With ages of 18 to 49, the donors were two women and a few men.

A note on this clone: Its antigen is undetermined.

CD45RO negativity and positive selection for CCR7 defined naive CD8 cells, a population that excluded terminally differentiated effector memory CD45RA+ cells. Study-wide findings and caveats: Memory subsets generally showed lower estimated richness than naive subsets.

The table came from immunoSEQ multiplex PCR; TCRdb's copy has only in-frame clones and leaves some out. The data show around 1,900,000 clones, 85% to 95% seen once. Germline CDR1 is SGHTA and CDR2 is FQGTGA. The CDR3 has 15 amino acids. V was pared by 5 bases and J by 1 base, with 2 bases of the junction left unmatched. This TCR was sampled from a man aged 18 to 29 in good health. Some clones in this sample may be carry-over from other donors' samples. The sequenced sample was naive CD8+ T cells from PBMCs. The V and J genes are TRBV7-3 and TRBJ2-6, with 7 bases aligning to TRBD1. The CDR3 nucleotides are TGTGCCAGCAGCGCGACAGGGTCTGGGGCCAACGTCCTGACTTTC. Translating it yields CASSATGSGANVLTF.